The 4 T cell receptor beta chains below come from one sample, sequenced in a study of blood T cell repertoires in COVID-19. TCRdb's copy holds only in-frame clones and misses some; the assay was immunoSEQ multiplex PCR. The sample has about 270,000 clones, more than 75% seen once; the top ten hold under 2.5%. Material: peripheral blood. Receptors originate from a woman aged 45-65 years with acute or convalescent COVID-19.

The chain recombines TRBV18 with TRBJ1-3; 11 nucleotides agree with TRBD1. V lost 3 bases and J lost 0; bases outside the gene matches: 4. Germline loops: CDR1 KGHSH, CDR2 LQKENI. CDR3 size: 17 residues. The CDR3 sequence: CASSPPGTGGSGNTIYF. DNA of the CDR3: TGTGCCAGCTCACCGCCCGGGACAGGGGGCTCTGGAAACACCATATATTTT.

The chain recombines TRBV28 with TRBJ1-2; D is unclear. Germline CDR1 reads MDHEN; CDR2 reads SYDVKM. CDR3 size: 15 residues. Trimming cost V 2 bases and J 1 base, with 11 bases left between them. The CDR3 loop is CASSLPIGLNYGYTF. The DNA for the CDR3 is TGTGCCAGCAGTTTACCCATAGGACTTAACTATGGCTACACCTTC.

The chain links TRBV9 to TRBJ2-1; a possible D gene is TRBD2 (5 bases). This CDR3 has 16 residues. V was clipped by 0 bases and J by 1 base, with 11 bases between them. Germline CDR1 SGDLS, CDR2 YYNGEE. The CDR3 loop is CASSVAGGQSYNEQFF. The CDR3 DNA sequence: TGTGCCAGCAGCGTAGCTGGCGGGCAGTCCTACAATGAGCAGTTCTTC.

This rearrangement joins TRBV7-8 to TRBJ1-4; TRBD1 agrees at 10 bases. Germline CDR1 reads SGHVS; CDR2 reads FQNEAQ. V lost 3 bases to trimming and J lost 0 bases; unmatched junction nucleotides: 4. This CDR3 region has 17 residues. DNA of the CDR3: TGTGCCAGCAGCTTCCCCGGACAGGGGGCAACTAATGAAAAACTGTTTTTT. Translation: CASSFPGQGATNEKLFF.